This T cell receptor beta chain is from a study of cytomegalovirus exposure and HLA in healthy donors. Turning to this clone: The antigen is unknown.

With 60 Vbeta and 13 Jbeta primers, the PCR was carried out. Here immunoSEQ multiplex PCR was the method, and the copy in TCRdb shows in-frame clones only, minus some. The data show fewer than 250,000 clones, with 70% to 80% seen just once and less than 4.5% held by the top ten. This CDR3 contains 16 residues. Trimming at V came to 5 bases and at J to 4 bases, leaving 9 bases not matched to a gene. Germline loops: CDR1 SGHTA, CDR2 FQGTGA. Healthy bone marrow donors formed the donor group. Findings and caveats of the study: Several of the most significant clusters appeared linked to common viral pathogens, based on a later analysis.

The TCR sequence derives from a male donor in good health and CMV-seronegative. Source material: PBMCs. The J gene is TRBJ2-1, the V gene TRBV7-3; TRBD2 matches at 9 bases. This CDR3 reads CASSLFPSGDYNEQFF. The CDR3 region has the DNA TGTGCCAGCAGCCTCTTCCCTAGCGGGGATTACAATGAGCAGTTCTTC.